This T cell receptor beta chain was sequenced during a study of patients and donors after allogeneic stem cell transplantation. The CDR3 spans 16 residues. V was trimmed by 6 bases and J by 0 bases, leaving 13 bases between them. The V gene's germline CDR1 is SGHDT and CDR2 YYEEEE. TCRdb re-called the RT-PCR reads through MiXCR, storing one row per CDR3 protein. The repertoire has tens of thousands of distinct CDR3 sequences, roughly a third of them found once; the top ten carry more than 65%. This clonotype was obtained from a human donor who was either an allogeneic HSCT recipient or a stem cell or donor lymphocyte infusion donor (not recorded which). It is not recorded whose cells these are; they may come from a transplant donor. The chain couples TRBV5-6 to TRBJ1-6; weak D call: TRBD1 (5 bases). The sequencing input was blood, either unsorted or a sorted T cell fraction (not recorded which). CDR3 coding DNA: TGTGCCAGCACCTCCGGGGGGAGCTCCTATAATTCACCCCTCCACTTT. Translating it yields CASTSGGSSYNSPLHF. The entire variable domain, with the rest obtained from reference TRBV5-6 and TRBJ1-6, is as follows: DAGVTQSPTHLIKTRGQQVTLRCSPKSGHDTVSWYQQALGQGPQFIFQYYEEEERQRGNFPDRFSGHQFPNYSSELNVNALLLGDSALYLCASTSGGSSYNSPLHFGNGTRLTVT.